One and the same sample provided the 16 T cell receptor beta chains below, sequenced in a study of STAT3 mutations in large granular lymphocyte leukemia. Points from the study as a whole: At least one immunodominant TCR beta clonotype appeared in every T-cell large granular lymphocyte leukemia patient.

No antigen is known for these receptors. Here immunoSEQ multiplex PCR was the method, and the copy in TCRdb shows in-frame clones only, minus some. The sample carries 2,000 or so clones, 60% to 65% recorded once. The source material was peripheral blood mononuclear cells. Receptors originate from a man in his fifties or sixties with T-cell large granular lymphocyte leukemia. Some clones in this sample may be carry-over from other donors' samples.

This rearrangement joins TRBV4-1 to TRBJ2-7; D may be TRBD1 (5 bases). The length of the CDR3 is 14 residues. The germline V gene encodes CDR1 MGHRA and CDR2 YSYEKL. Between the trimmed V and J ends, which lost 2 bases and 0 bases, there was a span of 8 bases. Here the CDR3 DNA reads TGCGCCAGCAGCCAATTACAGGACTCCTACGAGCAGTACTTC. Its translation: CASSQLQDSYEQYF.

This rearrangement joins TRBV27 to TRBJ1-5; D not resolved. The V gene's germline CDR1 is MNHEY and CDR2 SMNVEV (reference sequence). Trimming shortened V by 1 base and J by 0 bases, and 4 bases separated the two germline ends. There are 14 residues in the CDR3. The CDR3 region is CASSLWGSNQPQHF. The CDR3 coding sequence is TGTGCCAGCAGTTTATGGGGTAGCAATCAGCCCCAGCATTTT.

This clone has only a few counts. The CDR3, as DNA: TGTGCCACCTCCGGGGCAGGGCTTAGCAATCAGCCCCAGCATTTT. As protein: CATSGAGLSNQPQHF. This rearrangement joins TRBV6-5 to TRBJ1-5; D might be TRBD1 (5 bases). V lost 10 bases to trimming and J lost 0 bases, with 16 bases between them. This CDR3 contains 15 residues. The germline gives CDR1 MNHEY, CDR2 SVGAGI.

The chain uses TRBV7-9 and TRBJ2-1; no clear D. This CDR3 region has 13 residues. The V end lost 4 bases, the J end lost 8 bases, and 12 bases lay between the germline ends. Germline V gene lookup returns CDR1 SEHNR and CDR2 FQNEAQ (reference sequence). The CDR3 sequence: CASSSGSRHEQFF. The CDR3, as DNA: TGTGCCAGCAGCTCAGGAAGTAGACATGAGCAGTTCTTC. The complete variable domain, with remaining parts taken from reference TRBV7-9 and TRBJ2-1, reads DTGVSQNPRHKITKRGQNVTFRCDPISEHNRLYWYRQTLGQGPEFLTYFQNEAQLEKSRLLSDRFSAERPKGSFSTLEIQRTEQGDSAMYLCASSSGSRHEQFFGPGTRLTVL.

This clone was picked up a small number of times. The chain employs TRBV6-5 and TRBJ2-7; 9 bases line up with TRBD1. V lost 2 bases and J lost 4; bases outside the gene matches: 6. Germline V lookup: CDR1 MNHEY, CDR2 SVGAGI. This CDR3 contains 15 residues. This CDR3 is CASSYTTGGFYEQYF. DNA for the CDR3: TGTGCCAGCAGTTACACGACAGGGGGTTTTTACGAGCAGTACTTC.

The chain carries TRBV18 and TRBJ1-2; D remains ambiguous. The CDR3 contains 14 residues. Looked up from germline, CDR1 is KGHSH and CDR2 is LQKENI. V lost 3 bases to trimming and J lost 4 bases, with 12 bases between them. CDR3 in amino acids: CASSPPGGTYGYTF. The CDR3, as DNA: TGTGCCAGCTCACCCCCTGGAGGAACCTATGGCTACACCTTC.

This clone has a handful of counts. This sequence joins TRBV18 and TRBJ2-7, with D possibly being TRBD1 or TRBD2 (5 bases each). This CDR3 is 14 amino acids long. V was cut by 3 bases and J by 6 bases, with 15 bases left in between. Looked up from germline, CDR1 is KGHSH and CDR2 is LQKENI. Written as DNA, the CDR3 is TGTGCCAGCTCACCCGGGACCCTCGAAAGCGAGCAGTACTTC. Translated: CASSPGTLESEQYF.

The chain has TRBV7-8 and TRBJ2-7, with D unresolved. The CDR3 is 14 amino acids. Germline V lookup: CDR1 SGHVS, CDR2 FQNEAQ. V dropped 3 bases and J dropped 0 bases, with 9 bases sitting between them. The CDR3 region has the DNA TGTGCCAGCAGCTTGGCCGGATTCTCCTACGAGCAGTACTTC. Its protein product is CASSLAGFSYEQYF.

The chain employs TRBV18 and TRBJ2-7, with a possible D match to TRBD1 (5 bases). This CDR3 region has 13 residues. Germline-derived CDR1 and CDR2 are KGHSH and LQKENI. Trimming took 1 base from V and 3 from J, leaving 7 bases between them. CDR3: CASSPLRDYEQYF. CDR3 in DNA: TGTGCCAGCTCACCACTCAGGGACTACGAGCAGTACTTC.

This clone turned up a few times. CDR3 loop: CASSPMLAGGPNYEQYF. The DNA for the CDR3 is TGTGCCAGCTCACCTATGCTAGCGGGAGGCCCCAACTACGAGCAGTACTTC. V is TRBV18 and J is TRBJ2-7; the match to TRBD2 covers 11 bases. The CDR3 spans 17 residues. The ends lost 3 bases at V and 3 bases at J; junction bases unmatched: 10. CDR1 is KGHSH, CDR2 LQKENI, per germline. Drawing the rest from reference TRBV18 and TRBJ2-7, the complete variable domain is NAGVMQNPRHLVRRRGQEARLRCSPMKGHSHVYWYRQLPEEGLKFMVYLQKENIIDESGMPKERFSAEFPKEGPSILRIQQVVRGDSAAYFCASSPMLAGGPNYEQYFGPGTRLTVT.

The chain is built from TRBV10-3 and TRBJ2-7; 12 nucleotides align to TRBD2. The germline V gene encodes CDR1 ENHRY and CDR2 SYGVKD. The CDR3 consists of 14 residues. The trim removed 10 bases at V and 3 bases at J, leaving 7 bases unmatched. The CDR3 region is CATRLAGENYEQYF. The CDR3 DNA reads TGTGCCACACGACTAGCGGGAGAGAACTACGAGCAGTACTTC.

The chain is built from TRBV30 and TRBJ2-7; maybe TRBD2 (6 bases). The CDR3 runs 15 residues. The V end lost 4 bases, the J end lost 4 bases, and 20 bases lay between the germline ends. The germline V gene has CDR1 GTSNPN and CDR2 SVGIG (reference sequence). The CDR3 DNA reads TGTGCCTGGAACCTTAACCCGACGGGAGTTTACGAGCAGTACTTC. Protein sequence: CAWNLNPTGVYEQYF.

The chain has TRBV14 and TRBJ2-7; TRBD1 agrees at 7 bases. In germline, CDR1 is SGHDN, CDR2 FVKESK. V gave up 4 bases and J gave up 4 bases; unmatched junction bases: 7. This CDR3 spans 14 amino acids. The CDR3 region is CASSLDRVWYEQYF. The CDR3 nucleotides are TGTGCCAGCAGCCTTGACAGGGTATGGTACGAGCAGTACTTC.

The rearrangement uses TRBV30 and TRBJ1-2; unclear D gene. CDR1 is GTSNPN and CDR2 is SVGIG in the germline V gene (reference sequence). Trimming removed 2 bases from V and 4 bases from J, with 14 bases in between. The CDR3 has 14 amino acids. CDR3 loop: CAWSSLALPYGYTF. The CDR3 DNA reads TGTGCCTGGAGTTCGCTCGCCCTTCCCTATGGCTACACCTTC.

The chain has TRBV5-1 and TRBJ1-2; TRBD1 might be the D (5 bases). From germline, CDR1 is SGHRS and CDR2 YFSETQ. CDR3 length equals 18 residues. Deletions cut 0 bases from V and 7 bases from J, with 25 bases between. The CDR3 spells CASSLAGQSGGVVSGYTF. The DNA for the CDR3 is TGCGCCAGCAGCTTGGCCGGCCAGAGCGGGGGGGTAGTAAGTGGCTACACCTTC.

This clone was picked up a small number of times. CDR3 sequence: CASSLEGQNYEQYF. The CDR3 bases are TGCGCCAGCAGCTTGGAGGGGCAAAACTACGAGCAGTACTTC. The chain has TRBV5-1 and TRBJ2-7; weak D call: TRBD1 (5 bases). The CDR3 spans 14 residues. Trimming shortened V by 0 bases and J by 3 bases, and 10 bases separated the two germline ends. Germline CDR1 is SGHRS and CDR2 is YFSETQ.